This T cell receptor beta chain came from a study of blood T cell repertoires in COVID-19. Assay used: immunoSEQ multiplex PCR; TCRdb lists only in-frame clones, some missing. Of roughly 250,000 clones listed, 80% to 90% are singletons. CDR1 and CDR2 from the germline V gene are LGHDT and YNNKEL (reference sequence). The CDR3 totals 16 residues. With V trimmed by 2 bases and J by 1 base, 7 bases remained unmatched. The sequence derives from a woman in her twenties or thirties who had recovered from COVID-19. The sequenced sample consisted of PBMCs or T cells enriched from blood (not recorded which). V gene TRBV3-1 (or the pseudogene TRBV3-2) combines with J gene TRBJ2-7; 8 bases are a match to TRBD2. In DNA, the CDR3 is TGTGCCAGCAGCCAACAAGCGGGAGTGCTATCCTACGAGCAGTACTTC. Its protein is CASSQQAGVLSYEQYF.